This TCR beta chain was found in a study of T cell repertoires in cytomegalovirus infection. Study background: The public TCR beta signatures pointed to both CMV infection and matching HLA type.

This clonotype has just a few counts. This CDR3 has 14 amino acids. The V gene lost 6 bases and the J gene lost 3 bases, with 17 bases spanning the gap. Germline loops: CDR1 DFQATT, CDR2 SNEGSKA (reference sequence). TCRdb reprocessed the reads via MiXCR and lists one record per CDR3 protein. The sample lists about 130,000 distinct CDR3 sequences; less than 9.5% were seen once. The chain employs TRBV20-1 and TRBJ1-1; D call uncertain. The TCR comes from a human donor in good health (CMV status not recorded). Some clones in this sample may be carry-over from other donors' samples. The specimen sequenced was PBMCs. The CDR3 sequence is CSAPAGKRYTEAFF. In DNA form, the CDR3 reads TGCAGTGCCCCGGCCGGAAAACGGTACACTGAAGCTTTCTTT.